This T cell receptor beta chain derives from a study of OX40 agonist ivuxolimab in advanced cancers. Prior autoimmune disease or systemic immunosuppression barred patients. In regard to this clone: Its antigen is currently unknown.

TCRdb's table, derived via immunoSEQ multiplex PCR, lists solely in-frame clones and lacks some. The sample carries about 10,000 clones, about 82% recorded once. CDR3 length equals 16 residues. The junction had 3 bases not matched to a gene; V was cut back by 0 bases and J by 1 base. CDR1 SGHTA and CDR2 FQGTGA come from the germline V gene. Broader study findings: At 0.1 to 3.0 mg/kg, CD4+ and CD8+ blood T cells expanded clonally by week 6.

Sequencing was performed on CD4+ or CD8+ T cells sorted from blood, taken in a trial of the OX40 agonist ivuxolimab. The rearrangement uses TRBV7-3 and TRBJ2-7; 10 positions agree with TRBD2. The source is an adult with an advanced solid tumor such as melanoma, head and neck, liver or kidney cancer. The CDR3, as DNA: TGTGCCAGCAGCTTAACCGGACTAGCGGATTCCTACGAGCAGTACTTC. Translating gives CASSLTGLADSYEQYF.